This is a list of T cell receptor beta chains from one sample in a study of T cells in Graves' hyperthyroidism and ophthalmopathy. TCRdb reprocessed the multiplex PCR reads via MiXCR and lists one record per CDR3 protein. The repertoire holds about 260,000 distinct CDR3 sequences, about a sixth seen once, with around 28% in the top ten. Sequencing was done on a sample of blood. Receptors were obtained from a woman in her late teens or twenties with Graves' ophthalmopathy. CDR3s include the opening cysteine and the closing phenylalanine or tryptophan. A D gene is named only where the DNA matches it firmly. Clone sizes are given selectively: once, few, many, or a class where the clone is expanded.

CDR3: CASSLPQGTDTQYF
DNA: TGTGCCAGCAGCTTGCCTCAGGGTACAGATACGCAGTATTTT
J: TRBJ2-3
size: many
V: TRBV5-4
D: .

CDR3: CASSLLSRIRDTDTQYF
DNA: TGTGCCAGCAGCTTATTATCGCGGATTCGCGATACAGATACGCAGTATTTT
J: TRBJ2-3
size: many
V: TRBV11-2
D: .

CDR3: CASSRRSGGASYNEQFF
DNA: TGTGCCAGCAGTCGTCGTAGCGGGGGGGCCTCCTACAATGAGCAGTTCTTC
J: TRBJ2-1
size: .
V: TRBV28
D: TRBD2

CDR3: CATSPGQGAIGGELFF
DNA: TGTGCCACCAGCCCAGGACAGGGGGCAATAGGCGGGGAGCTGTTTTTT
J: TRBJ2-2
size: many
V: TRBV24-1
D: TRBD1

CDR3: CASSVGTINTGELFF
DNA: TGTGCCAGCAGCGTTGGGACTATTAACACCGGGGAGCTGTTTTTT
J: TRBJ2-2
size: .
V: TRBV9
D: TRBD2

CDR3: CASSSDSFSSGPYEQYF
DNA: TGTGCCAGCAGTTCTGACTCCTTCTCAAGCGGCCCTTACGAGCAGTACTTC
J: TRBJ2-7
size: many
V: TRBV28
D: .

CDR3: CSARDTAGASYEQYF
DNA: TGCAGTGCTAGAGATACGGCGGGGGCGTCCTACGAGCAGTACTTC
J: TRBJ2-7
size: many
V: TRBV20-1
D: .

CDR3: CASSTRQESAYEQYF
DNA: TGTGCCAGCAGCACAAGACAGGAGTCCGCCTACGAGCAGTACTTC
J: TRBJ2-7
size: many
V: TRBV7-9
D: .

CDR3: CASSPTWNSDYGYTF
DNA: TGTGCCAGTAGCCCCACATGGAATAGTGACTATGGCTACACCTTC
J: TRBJ1-2
size: many
V: TRBV19
D: .

CDR3: CASSLGRGTTEAFF
DNA: TGTGCCAGCAGCTTAGGGAGGGGGACCACTGAAGCTTTCTTT
J: TRBJ1-1
size: many
V: TRBV7-8
D: .

CDR3: CASSPHGGSYEQYF
DNA: TGTGCCAGCAGCCCCCACGGTGGCTCCTACGAGCAGTACTTC
J: TRBJ2-7
size: few
V: TRBV5-8
D: .

CDR3: CASSLRTSGVHNEQFF
DNA: TGTGCCAGCAGTCTACGGACTAGCGGGGTCCACAATGAGCAGTTCTTC
J: TRBJ2-1
size: many
V: TRBV27
D: TRBD2

CDR3: CASSLTPLRLAGVRETQYF
DNA: TGTGCCAGCAGTTTAACCCCCCTGAGACTAGCGGGCGTTAGAGAGACCCAGTACTTC
J: TRBJ2-5
size: many
V: TRBV27
D: TRBD2

CDR3: CSARVTGLYEQYF
DNA: TGCAGTGCTAGAGTAACAGGGCTCTACGAGCAGTACTTC
J: TRBJ2-7
size: many
V: TRBV20-1
D: .

CDR3: CVGRGGGLAKNIQYF
DNA: TGTGTCGGCCGGGGAGGGGGTCTAGCCAAAAACATTCAGTACTTC
J: TRBJ2-4
size: many
V: TRBV2
D: .

CDR3: CASSLEYGEQYF
DNA: TGTGCCAGCAGCTTAGAGTATGGCGAGCAGTACTTC
J: TRBJ2-7
size: many
V: TRBV7-9
D: .

CDR3: CASSQGTGGDFGYTF
DNA: TGTGCCAGCAGCCAAGGGACAGGGGGCGATTTTGGCTACACCTTC
J: TRBJ1-2
size: .
V: TRBV3-1
D: TRBD1

CDR3: CASSLGMGLNTEAFF
DNA: TGTGCCAGCAGCTTAGGTATGGGCTTGAACACTGAAGCTTTCTTT
J: TRBJ1-1
size: many
V: TRBV13
D: .

CDR3: CASSSPLTTNTGELFF
DNA: TGTGCCAGCAGCAGCCCCCTTACCACGAACACCGGGGAGCTGTTTTTT
J: TRBJ2-2
size: many
V: TRBV9
D: .

CDR3: CASSPQGEGELFF
DNA: TGTGCCAGTAGCCCACAGGGGGAAGGGGAGCTGTTTTTT
J: TRBJ2-2
size: .
V: TRBV19
D: TRBD1

CDR3: CASSVEGVSEETQYF
DNA: TGTGCCAGCAGCGTAGAAGGAGTCTCAGAAGAGACCCAGTACTTC
J: TRBJ2-5
size: many
V: TRBV9
D: .

CDR3: CGARQAREFGYTF
DNA: TGCGGTGCCAGACAGGCAAGGGAGTTTGGCTACACCTTC
J: TRBJ1-2
size: few
V: TRBV20-1
D: .

CDR3: CAWSVPGDGQPQHF
DNA: TGTGCCTGGAGTGTACCAGGGGATGGGCAGCCCCAGCATTTT
J: TRBJ1-5
size: many
V: TRBV30
D: .

CDR3: CASSRTGTSGRREQYF
DNA: TGTGCCAGCAGCCGAACCGGGACTAGCGGGAGGAGAGAGCAGTACTTC
J: TRBJ2-7
size: many
V: TRBV7-8
D: TRBD2

CDR3: CASSSANTGELFF
DNA: TGTGCCAGCAGTTCTGCGAACACCGGGGAGCTGTTTTTT
J: TRBJ2-2
size: many
V: TRBV28
D: .

CDR3: CASSPGHANTEAFF
DNA: TGTGCCAGCAGCCCGGGGCATGCGAACACTGAAGCTTTCTTT
J: TRBJ1-1
size: many
V: TRBV14
D: .

CDR3: CASSDSYDGYTF
DNA: TGTGCCAGCAGTGATTCGTACGATGGCTACACCTTC
J: TRBJ1-2
size: many
V: TRBV2
D: .

CDR3: CASGYTTSSTDTQYF
DNA: TGTGCCAGCGGATACACTACTTCTAGCACAGATACGCAGTATTTT
J: TRBJ2-3
size: .
V: TRBV12-3/TRBV12-4
D: .

CDR3: CASSHLAGETTDTQYF
DNA: TGTGCCAGCAGCCACTTAGCGGGGGAGACCACAGATACGCAGTATTTT
J: TRBJ2-3
size: many
V: TRBV4-2
D: TRBD2

CDR3: CASSLGGQGWNEQFF
DNA: TGTGCCAGCAGCTTAGGCGGACAGGGATGGAATGAGCAGTTCTTC
J: TRBJ2-1
size: .
V: TRBV7-9
D: TRBD1

CDR3: CASSYSRLTEAFF
DNA: TGTGCCAGCAGTTACTCACGGCTGACCGAAGCTTTCTTT
J: TRBJ1-1
size: many
V: TRBV6-2/TRBV6-3
D: .

CDR3: CSAQTSGSGTGELFF
DNA: TGCAGTGCCCAGACTAGCGGGAGTGGAACCGGGGAGCTGTTTTTT
J: TRBJ2-2
size: once
V: TRBV20-1
D: TRBD2

CDR3: CAWTLTGPSGYTF
DNA: TGTGCCTGGACCCTAACCGGGCCCTCTGGCTACACCTTC
J: TRBJ1-2
size: many
V: TRBV30
D: .

CDR3: CSARQSLNTGELFF
DNA: TGCAGTGCTAGGCAAAGCCTGAACACCGGGGAGCTGTTTTTT
J: TRBJ2-2
size: few
V: TRBV20-1
D: .

CDR3: CASSPGLGKETQYF
DNA: TGTGCCAGCTCACCGGGACTCGGAAAAGAGACCCAGTACTTC
J: TRBJ2-5
size: many
V: TRBV18
D: .

CDR3: CASSQGDGRLGGANVLTF
DNA: TGCGCCAGCAGCCAAGGAGATGGCCGTCTGGGTGGGGCCAACGTCCTGACTTTC
J: TRBJ2-6
size: .
V: TRBV4-3
D: .

CDR3: CASSYSLAGLMSYNEQFF
DNA: TGTGCCAGCAGTTACTCGTTAGCCGGACTGATGTCCTACAATGAGCAGTTCTTC
J: TRBJ2-1
size: many
V: TRBV6-6
D: .